The entry below describes one T cell receptor (beta chain). Its target is unknown. The V gene's germline CDR1 is MNHNS and CDR2 SASEGT. The CDR3 is made up of 13 amino acids. The V end lost 11 bases, the J end lost 5 bases, and 16 bases lay between the germline ends. It was with 60 Vbeta and 13 Jbeta primers that the PCR ran. The method was immunoSEQ multiplex PCR; TCRdb's version includes in-frame clones alone and lacks a portion of them. The sample contains about 140,000 clones, roughly 86% of which appear only once. This sample stems from a study of cytomegalovirus exposure and HLA in healthy donors. Study background: An earlier analysis identified 117 million unique TCR beta sequences in about 200 million T cells.

The study sampled nominally healthy donors, though unrecorded immune exposures were likely. Study-wide results and caveats: Some V segments, TRBV6-2 and TRBV6-3 among them, were indistinguishable and were therefore excluded. Highest at DRB1 and lowest at HLA-C, TCR association rates differed among HLA loci in a later analysis.

The sequenced sample was PBMCs. The rearrangement joins TRBV6-1 to TRBJ1-3, with a possible D match to TRBD1 (5 bases). The sequence derives from a man aged 18-30 years in good health and CMV-seropositive. The CDR3: CAALVQDRNTIYF. The CDR3 DNA sequence: TGTGCCGCCCTGGTACAGGATCGAAACACCATATATTTT.